The 12 T cell receptor beta chains reported below all come from one sample, sequenced in a study of OX40 agonist ivuxolimab in advanced cancers. Only in-frame clones appear in the TCRdb table, and some are missing; sequencing was by immunoSEQ multiplex PCR. This table has more than 10,000 clones, about 85% appearing once. The sequencing used CD4+ or CD8+ T cells sorted from blood, collected in a trial of the OX40 agonist ivuxolimab. The receptor source for this set is an adult with an advanced solid tumor such as melanoma, head and neck, liver or kidney cancer.

The rearrangement joins TRBV6-1 to TRBJ2-7; D is unresolved. CDR3 length: 15 residues. Trimming took 7 bases from V and 2 from J, leaving 18 bases between them. The germline gives CDR1 MNHNS, CDR2 SASEGT. The CDR3 spells CASTVTATGAYEQYF. DNA for the CDR3: TGTGCCAGCACCGTTACCGCAACTGGGGCCTACGAGCAGTACTTC.

The chain employs TRBV29-1 and TRBJ1-5, with 7 bases matching TRBD1. The length of the CDR3 is 14 residues. Germline CDR1 reads SQVTM; CDR2 reads ANQGSEA. Trimming removed 6 bases from V and 3 bases from J; junction bases left unmatched: 8. The CDR3 bases are TGCAGCGTGCTCACAGGGGAGGTCAATCAGCCCCAGCATTTT. Its protein is CSVLTGEVNQPQHF.

The V gene is TRBV28, the J gene TRBJ1-2; D gene ambiguous. The CDR3 is 14 amino acids. Per the germline V gene, CDR1 is MDHEN and CDR2 is SYDVKM. Between the trimmed V and J ends, which lost 6 bases and 4 bases, there was a span of 15 bases. The CDR3 coding sequence is TGTGCCAGCAGCGTGAAACTCGAGGCCTATGGCTACACCTTC. This encodes CASSVKLEAYGYTF.

V gene TRBV6-5 combines with J gene TRBJ2-1, with D tentatively TRBD1 (6 bases). CDR3 size: 15 residues. V gave up 2 bases and J gave up 6 bases, with 14 bases separating them. In germline, CDR1 is MNHEY, CDR2 SVGAGI. The DNA of the CDR3 is TGTGCCAGCAGTTACAGGGGGTGGGGGAGCAATGAGCAGTTCTTC. Its translation: CASSYRGWGSNEQFF.

The V call is TRBV5-6, the J call TRBJ2-1; weak D call: TRBD2 (5 bases). CDR1 and CDR2 from the germline V gene are SGHDT and YYEEEE. Trimming took 8 bases from V and 5 from J, leaving 8 bases between them. The CDR3 is 11 amino acids. CDR3 nucleotides: TGTGCCAGTACGGGGAACAATGAGCAGTTCTTC. This translates into CASTGNNEQFF.

The V and J genes are TRBV7-4 and TRBJ2-7; D gene ambiguous. CDR1 and CDR2 from the germline V gene are SGHVT and SQSDAQ. The CDR3 is made up of 14 amino acids. The V end was cut by 0 bases, the J end by 0 bases, with 6 bases between. The CDR3 region has the DNA TGTGCCAGCAGCTTAGCGCACTTCTCCTACGAGCAGTACTTC. Protein product: CASSLAHFSYEQYF.

This chain joins TRBV7-6 and TRBJ2-1; no clear D gene. The CDR3 runs 15 residues. The V end lost 1 base, the J end lost 0 bases, and 7 bases lay between the germline ends. Germline values: CDR1 SGHVS, CDR2 FNYEAQ. CDR3 DNA sequence: TGTGCCAGCAGCTTAGAGGACGGCTCCTACAATGAGCAGTTCTTC. Translating it yields CASSLEDGSYNEQFF.

In this sample, this clone turned up once. The V call is TRBV5-4, the J call TRBJ1-5; D remains unclear. Trimming removed 4 bases from V and 3 bases from J, with 11 bases in between. The CDR3 is made up of 14 amino acids. Germline V gene lookup returns CDR1 SGHNT and CDR2 YYREEE (reference sequence). The CDR3 loop reads CASSPGPNNQPQHF. The CDR3 DNA reads TGTGCCAGCAGCCCCGGTCCTAACAATCAGCCCCAGCATTTT.

The gene calls are TRBV7-2 and TRBJ1-1, with 7 bases matching TRBD1. Germline lookup yields CDR1 SGHTA and CDR2 FQGNSA. The J segment lost 0 bases and the V segment lost 5 bases, leaving 3 bases of the junction unmatched. The CDR3 sequence is 14 residues long. CDR3 nucleotide sequence: TGTGCCAGCAGCAAGGGACAGATGAACACTGAAGCTTTCTTT. Translated, it gives CASSKGQMNTEAFF. The full variable domain, in which reference TRBV7-2 and TRBJ1-1 provide the parts outside the CDR3, is GAGVSQSPSNKVTEKGKDVELRCDPISGHTALYWYRQSLGQGLEFLIYFQGNSAPDKSGLPSDRFSAERTGGSVSTLTIQRTQQEDSAVYLCASSKGQMNTEAFFGQGTRLTVV.

Only one count was recorded for this clone. This sequence joins TRBV5-5 and TRBJ2-5; 8 bases map to TRBD2. This CDR3 has 14 amino acids. CDR1 and CDR2 from the germline V gene are SGHKS and YYEKEE (reference sequence). The ends lost 4 bases at V and 4 bases at J; junction bases unmatched: 6. The chain's CDR3 is CASSLGLVLETQYF. Here the CDR3 DNA reads TGTGCCAGCAGCCTGGGACTAGTCCTAGAGACCCAGTACTTC.

The V call is TRBV5-8, the J call TRBJ1-5; D gene ambiguous. This CDR3 is built from 13 residues. CDR1 is SGHTS and CDR2 is YDEGEE in the germline V gene. The V end lost 4 bases, the J end lost 7 bases, and 12 bases lay between the germline ends. In DNA, the CDR3 is TGTGCCAGCAGCCCTGAGCGGGGACAGCCCCAGCATTTT. Translation gives CASSPERGQPQHF.

The rearrangement links TRBV6-5 to TRBJ2-7; 10 positions match TRBD1. Germline V lookup: CDR1 MNHEY, CDR2 SVGAGI. After removal of 6 bases from V and 4 bases from J, the junction contained 6 bases not matched to a gene. This CDR3 has 14 residues. CDR3 residues: CASRPGTGAYEQYF. The DNA for the CDR3 is TGTGCCAGCAGACCCGGGACAGGGGCATACGAGCAGTACTTC.